These 27 T cell receptor beta chains share one sample of origin, sequenced in a study of human T cells and chemical hapten exposure. Regarding time point: patch test 3, about 24 weeks after DPC sensitization. The sample's treatment: therapeutic diphenylcyclopropenone sensitization with weekly scalp DPC. TCRdb itself ran the RACE reads through MiXCR, one entry per CDR3 protein. The sample includes over 100,000 distinct CDR3 sequences, approximately 10% of them seen just once. The sample was whole blood, taken in connection with sensitization to the hapten diphenylcyclopropenone (DPC). These receptors were collected from a woman between 45 and 60 years old with alopecia areata. Some clones in this sample may be carry-over from other donors' samples.

There are a few counts of this clonotype. This chain links TRBV2 with TRBJ1-5, with no clear D. V lost 2 bases and J 0 bases, leaving 8 bases between the germline ends. Germline CDR1 reads SNHLY; CDR2 reads FYNNEI. This CDR3 region has 15 residues. This CDR3 reads CASSESQTSNQPQHF. CDR3 nucleotide sequence: TGTGCCAGCAGTGAAAGCCAGACTAGCAATCAGCCCCAGCATTTT.

This clonotype appeared a few times. V is TRBV7-8 and J is TRBJ2-1, with D possibly being TRBD1 or TRBD2 (5 bases each). The CDR3 totals 13 residues. Trimming stripped 5 bases from V and 10 bases from J, with 15 bases between. CDR1 is SGHVS and CDR2 is FQNEAQ in the germline V gene. Here the CDR3 DNA reads TGTGCCAGCAGCCTTCCGGGGCTTCCGGAGCAGTTCTTC. The encoded protein is CASSLPGLPEQFF.

Comment on this clonotype: The missing conserved phenylalanine or tryptophan at the end of this CDR3 makes a read error likely. The chain has TRBV20-1 and TRBJ2-5; the D is unclear. The CDR3 has 13 residues. The germline V and J ends were trimmed by 5 bases and 6 bases, with 16 bases remaining between them. The germline gives CDR1 DFQATT, CDR2 SNEGSKA (reference sequence). CDR3 sequence: CSAGPIVVQTQYS. The DNA of the CDR3 is TGCAGTGCTGGACCTATAGTGGTCCAGACCCAGTACTCC.

This clonotype was found a few times. The V call is TRBV11-2, the J call TRBJ2-2; D is unresolved. The V gene lost 1 base and the J gene lost 4 bases, with 10 bases spanning the gap. The CDR3 has 15 residues. Germline CDR1 and CDR2: SGHAT and FQNNGV. The CDR3 sequence: CASSLGRTGTGELFF. CDR3 sequence (DNA): TGTGCCAGCAGCTTAGGCAGGACGGGCACCGGGGAGCTGTTTTTT.

The rearrangement links TRBV10-3 to TRBJ2-1; 8 positions agree with TRBD2. Losses at the gene ends were 4 bases for V and 6 bases for J; bases not matched to a gene: 11. The CDR3 is made up of 16 amino acids. Germline values: CDR1 ENHRY, CDR2 SYGVKD. The DNA for the CDR3 is TGTGCCATCAGTGGAACCTTGACGGGAGGGCCCAATGAGCAGTTCTTC. Residues: CAISGTLTGGPNEQFF.

This clonotype was seen more than once but under ten times. The CDR3 DNA sequence: TGTGCCAGCGGATACAATAGCAATCAGCCCCAGCATTTT. Translation gives CASGYNSNQPQHF. This sequence joins TRBV6-2 or TRBV6-3 and TRBJ1-5; no clear D. The V gene's germline CDR1 is MNHEY and CDR2 SVGEGT. This CDR3 is built from 13 residues. V dropped 8 bases and J dropped 0 bases, with 8 bases sitting between them.

This clonotype was detected many times. This chain connects TRBV2 to TRBJ1-1; 8 bases agree with TRBD1. The V gene end was trimmed by 5 bases and the J gene end by 2 bases; junction bases not matched to a gene: 1. Germline lookup yields CDR1 SNHLY and CDR2 FYNNEI. The CDR3 contains 13 residues. The CDR3 loop is CASSQGANTEAFF. The CDR3, as DNA: TGTGCCAGCAGTCAGGGGGCCAACACTGAAGCTTTCTTT. Variable domain in full (rest from reference TRBV2 and TRBJ1-1): EPEVTQTPSHQVTQMGQEVILRCVPISNHLYFYWYRQILGQKVEFLVSFYNNEISEKSEIFDDQFSVERPDGSNFTLKIRSTKLEDSAMYFCASSQGANTEAFFGQGTRLTVV.

The chain uses TRBV14 and TRBJ1-4; D gene ambiguous. The CDR3 length is 12 residues. CDR1 and CDR2 from the germline V gene are SGHDN and FVKESK. V lost 2 bases to trimming and J lost 11 bases, with 9 bases between them. This chain's CDR3 is CASSQRGSKLFF. In DNA form, the CDR3 reads TGTGCCAGCAGCCAACGGGGATCGAAACTGTTTTTT.

This clonotype was seen a handful of times. The chain carries TRBV4-2 and TRBJ2-1, with 7 bases identical to TRBD2. The J segment lost 8 bases and the V segment lost 5 bases, leaving 6 bases of the junction unmatched. The CDR3 sequence is 13 residues long. Germline V gives CDR1 LGHNA, CDR2 YNFKEQ. CDR3 protein: CASSTGGFDEQFF. The CDR3 coding sequence is TGTGCCAGCAGCACCGGGGGGTTTGATGAGCAGTTCTTC.

This rearrangement joins TRBV7-9 to TRBJ2-3; tentative D call: TRBD2 (6 bases). There are 15 residues in the CDR3. The ends were cut back, 4 bases at V and 0 bases at J, with 11 bases in the middle. Germline V gene data show CDR1 as SEHNR and CDR2 as FQNEAQ (reference sequence). CDR3 DNA: TGTGCCAGCAGCTCCGGGACTCTAAGCACAGATACGCAGTATTTT. Translated: CASSSGTLSTDTQYF. Looking up the rest from reference TRBV7-9 and TRBJ2-3 gives the full variable domain: DTGVSQNPRHKITKRGQNVTFRCDPISEHNRLYWYRQTLGQGPEFLTYFQNEAQLEKSRLLSDRFSAERPKGSFSTLEIQRTEQGDSAMYLCASSSGTLSTDTQYFGPGTRLTVL.

This clonotype has only a few counts. The chain links TRBV4-1 to TRBJ1-6; D ambiguous. Germline V gives CDR1 MGHRA, CDR2 YSYEKL. V was shortened by 1 base and J by 10 bases, with 11 bases between the two germline ends. The CDR3 spans 14 residues. The CDR3 DNA reads TGCGCCAGCAGCCAAGTAATGGGCCGGTCACCCCTCCACTTT. Amino acid sequence: CASSQVMGRSPLHF.

V usage is TRBV27 and J usage is TRBJ2-4, with 7 bases that match TRBD2. From germline, CDR1 is MNHEY and CDR2 SMNVEV (reference sequence). V was clipped by 7 bases and J by 0 bases; unmatched bases: 9. The CDR3 loop spans 16 amino acids. The CDR3 here is CASTETGGRAKNIQYF. DNA for the CDR3: TGTGCCAGCACAGAAACGGGGGGTAGAGCCAAAAACATTCAGTACTTC.

Turning to this clonotype: A read error may explain this, as a much larger clone is one base away. The chain uses TRBV20-1 and TRBJ2-7; D is possibly TRBD2 (6 bases). This CDR3 contains 14 residues. V lost 3 bases and J 5 bases, leaving 17 bases between the germline ends. Germline-derived CDR1 and CDR2 are DFQATT and SNEGSKA (reference sequence). CDR3 residues: CSASFLARVNEQYF. The CDR3 coding sequence is TGCAGTGCTAGCTTTCTAGCGAGAGTGAACGAGCAGTACTTC.

Only a few counts were recorded for this clonotype. The chain carries TRBV12-5 and TRBJ1-2; D is perhaps TRBD1 (5 bases). Trimming removed 3 bases at V and 4 bases at J, with 12 bases between. Germline V lookup: CDR1 LGHNT, CDR2 FRNRAP. The CDR3 has 14 residues. Here the CDR3 DNA reads TGTGCTAGTGGTTTAAATGGGGCCCTCTATGGCTACACCTTC. Amino acid sequence: CASGLNGALYGYTF.

This clonotype showed up just a few times. The V call is TRBV27, the J call TRBJ2-7; no clear D. V shed 5 bases and J shed 2 bases, with 22 bases lying between them. CDR3 length: 17 residues. Germline CDR1 is MNHEY and CDR2 is SMNVEV (reference sequence). Here the CDR3 reads CASSLRPTQIPTYEQYF. In DNA form, the CDR3 reads TGTGCCAGCAGTCTACGCCCTACTCAAATCCCCACCTACGAGCAGTACTTC.

The rearrangement links TRBV7-2 to TRBJ2-5; D uncertain. The CDR3 consists of 15 residues. V lost 5 bases, J lost 4 bases, and 17 bases lay in between. In germline, CDR1 is SGHTA, CDR2 FQGNSA. The CDR3 sequence: CASSQGIFLGETQYF. CDR3 in DNA: TGTGCCAGCAGCCAAGGGATCTTCCTGGGAGAGACCCAGTACTTC.

This clonotype was counted only a few times. The rearrangement joins TRBV12-3 or TRBV12-4 to TRBJ1-4, with 7 bases identical to TRBD1. With V trimmed by 6 bases and J by 7 bases, 11 bases remained unmatched. The length of the CDR3 is 15 residues. CDR3: CASRLSQGRSEKLFF. The DNA for the CDR3 is TGTGCCAGCAGATTATCACAGGGGAGGAGTGAAAAACTGTTTTTT.

This clonotype was detected a few times. The rearrangement joins TRBV12-3 or TRBV12-4 to TRBJ1-2; 7 positions match TRBD1. Trimming took 6 bases from V and 6 from J; bases not matched to a gene: 7. The length of the CDR3 is 13 residues. The CDR3 sequence: CASSVGQTNGYTF. In nucleotides, the CDR3 is TGTGCCAGCAGCGTGGGACAGACCAATGGCTACACCTTC.

The chain has TRBV5-4 and TRBJ1-1, with D tentatively TRBD1 (6 bases). The V end lost 4 bases, the J end lost 1 base, and 11 bases lay between the germline ends. The CDR3 has 14 amino acids. CDR1 is SGHNT, CDR2 YYREEE, per germline (reference sequence). This CDR3 reads CASSPETGNTEAFF. The DNA for the CDR3 is TGTGCCAGCAGCCCGGAGACAGGGAACACTGAAGCTTTCTTT.

This clonotype was seen at least ten times. This chain links TRBV24-1 with TRBJ2-1; D remains ambiguous. The CDR3 spans 11 residues. Germline V lookup: CDR1 KGHDR, CDR2 SFDVKD. The V and J ends lost 2 bases and 8 bases respectively, with 3 bases between them. The CDR3 DNA reads as TGTGCCACCAGTGATTCCTATGAGCAGTTCTTC. Its translation: CATSDSYEQFF.

V gene TRBV15 combines with J gene TRBJ1-5, with D uncertain. Trimming took off 0 bases at V and 5 bases at J, with 5 bases between the two ends. The V gene's germline CDR1 is LNHNV and CDR2 YYDKDF (reference sequence). The CDR3 spans 13 residues. CDR3 coding DNA: TGTGCCACCAGCAGAGATATGGATCAGCCCCAGCATTTT. Protein product: CATSRDMDQPQHF.

This clonotype appeared a few times. V and J are TRBV2 and TRBJ1-2; D gene unclear. The V end was cut by 7 bases, the J end by 0 bases, with 12 bases between. CDR1 is SNHLY and CDR2 is FYNNEI in the germline V gene. CDR3 length: 14 residues. CDR3 DNA sequence: TGTGCCAGCAAGACTGACGGATCTAACTATGGCTACACCTTC. Protein: CASKTDGSNYGYTF.

This clonotype has just one count. This sequence joins TRBV7-9 and TRBJ1-1; a weak D match, TRBD1 (5 bases). The CDR3 is made up of 14 amino acids. Trimming stripped 5 bases from V and 6 bases from J, with 16 bases between. CDR1 and CDR2 (germline): SEHNR, FQNEAQ (reference sequence). For the CDR3, the DNA is TGTGCCAGCAGCACCCCTTGGGGGGAGGCTGAAGCTTTCTTT. Amino acids: CASSTPWGEAEAFF.

The chain uses TRBV7-9 and TRBJ2-7, with 8 bases identical to TRBD1. V was pared by 4 bases and J by 0 bases, with 5 bases of the junction left unmatched. The CDR3 sequence is 15 residues long. Germline V gene data show CDR1 as SEHNR and CDR2 as FQNEAQ (reference sequence). This CDR3 is CASSSRTGTSYEQYF. Here the CDR3 DNA reads TGTGCCAGCAGCTCTAGGACAGGGACCTCCTACGAGCAGTACTTC.

This clonotype was picked up a small number of times. The chain has TRBV5-1 and TRBJ2-3; 7 bases match TRBD2. Germline V gene sequence: CDR1 SGHRS, CDR2 YFSETQ. V lost 4 bases, J lost 0 bases, and 11 bases stayed unmatched. The CDR3 loop spans 17 amino acids. CDR3 sequence reads: CASSPRGRGTSTDTQYF. The DNA of the CDR3 is TGCGCCAGCAGCCCCCGAGGGCGGGGGACTAGCACAGATACGCAGTATTTT.

The gene calls are TRBV20-1 and TRBJ2-5; D remains unclear. Trimming stripped 3 bases from V and 5 bases from J, with 7 bases between. The CDR3 spans 11 residues. Germline-derived CDR1 and CDR2 are DFQATT and SNEGSKA (reference sequence). The CDR3 sequence is CSARKDETQYF. In DNA, the CDR3 is TGCAGTGCTAGGAAGGATGAGACCCAGTACTTC.

V and J are TRBV4-2 and TRBJ1-6; TRBD1 might be the D (5 bases). The CDR3 is 16 amino acids. CDR1 is LGHNA, CDR2 YNFKEQ, per germline. The V end was cut by 4 bases, the J end by 4 bases, with 14 bases between. The DNA of the CDR3 is TGTGCCAGCAGCCTGAACCGGGACGGATATAATTCACCCCTCCACTTT. This translates into CASSLNRDGYNSPLHF.